This T cell receptor beta chain was sequenced during a study of OX40 agonist ivuxolimab in advanced cancers. Overall study: Every patient in dose escalation had hepatocellular carcinoma, melanoma, renal cell or head and neck cancer.

A remark on this clone: The antigen is undetermined.

General observations from the study: More expanded clones were found, on average, in CD8+ than in CD4+ T cells.

Germline CDR1 reads LNHDA; CDR2 reads SQIVND (reference sequence). V was clipped by 6 bases and J by 2 bases, with 13 bases between them. There are 14 residues in the CDR3. The repertoire was sequenced with immunoSEQ multiplex PCR; TCRdb's copy has only in-frame clones and lacks some. The sample comprises 45,000 to 65,000 clones, 88% of which are singletons, and 5.5% to 8% rests with the top ten. Exclusion applied to patients with autoimmune disease history or systemic immunosuppression. The chain couples TRBV19 to TRBJ1-2; D is undetermined. The clonotype originates from an adult with an advanced solid tumor such as melanoma, head and neck, liver or kidney cancer. The source was CD4+ or CD8+ T cells sorted from blood, collected in a trial of the OX40 agonist ivuxolimab. The CDR3 sequence is CASRRGEGNYGYTF. In DNA, the CDR3 is TGTGCCAGTAGACGCGGAGAGGGAAACTATGGCTACACCTTC.